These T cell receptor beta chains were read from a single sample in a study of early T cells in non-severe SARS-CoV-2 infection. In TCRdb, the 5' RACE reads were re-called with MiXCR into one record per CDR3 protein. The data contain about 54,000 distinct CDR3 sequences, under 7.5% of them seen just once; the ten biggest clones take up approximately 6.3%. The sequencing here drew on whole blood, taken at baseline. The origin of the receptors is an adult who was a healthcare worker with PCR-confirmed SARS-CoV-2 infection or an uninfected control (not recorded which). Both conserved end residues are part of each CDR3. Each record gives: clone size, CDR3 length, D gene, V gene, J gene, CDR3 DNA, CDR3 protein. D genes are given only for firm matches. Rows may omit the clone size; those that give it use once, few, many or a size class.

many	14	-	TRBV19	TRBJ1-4	TGTGCCAGTACAGGACTGGCAACTAATGAAAAACTGTTTTTT	CASTGLATNEKLFF
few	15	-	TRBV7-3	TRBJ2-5	TGTGCCAGCAGCTTACAGGGGACGGGACAAGAGACCCAGTACTTC	CASSLQGTGQETQYF
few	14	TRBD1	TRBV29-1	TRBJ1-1	TGCAGCGTTCTTTGGTCAGGGGGCTTAACTGAAGCTTTCTTT	CSVLWSGGLTEAFF
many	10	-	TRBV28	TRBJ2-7	TGTGCCAGCAGCCGAACCGAGCAGTACTTC	CASSRTEQYF
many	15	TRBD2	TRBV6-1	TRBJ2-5	TGTGCCAGCAGTGAAGGGCGGGGGGCCCCAGAGACCCAGTACTTC	CASSEGRGAPETQYF
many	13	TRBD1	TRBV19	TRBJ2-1	TGTGCCAGTAGTAGACAGGGATACGGTGAGCAGTTCTTC	CASSRQGYGEQFF
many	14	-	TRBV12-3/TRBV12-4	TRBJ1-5	TGTGCCAGCAGTTGGTACGCCTTCGGTCAGCCCCAGCATTTT	CASSWYAFGQPQHF
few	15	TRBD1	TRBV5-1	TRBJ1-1	TGCGCCAGCAGCTTGGTAGGGACAGAAAACACTGAAGCTTTCTTT	CASSLVGTENTEAFF
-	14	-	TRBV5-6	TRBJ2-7	TGTGCCAGCAGCTTAGGCCTGAACGTCTACGAGCAGTACTTC	CASSLGLNVYEQYF
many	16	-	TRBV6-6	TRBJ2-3	TGTGCCAGCAGTAGTCGTAGGGGGGAGTCCACAGATACGCAGTATTTT	CASSSRRGESTDTQYF
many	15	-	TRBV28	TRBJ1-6	TGTGCCAGCAGTCCTCTCTGGCAGGGTAATTCACCCCTCCACTTT	CASSPLWQGNSPLHF
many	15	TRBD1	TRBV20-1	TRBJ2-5	TGCAGTGCTAGAGGGGAGGACAGGGCTTGGGAGACCCAGTACTTC	CSARGEDRAWETQYF
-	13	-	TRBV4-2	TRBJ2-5	TGTGCCAGCAGCCAAGACGGGGAAGAGACCCAGTACTTC	CASSQDGEETQYF
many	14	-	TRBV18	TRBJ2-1	TGTGCCAGCTCGCGGACAAGGTCTTACAATGAGCAGTTCTTC	CASSRTRSYNEQFF
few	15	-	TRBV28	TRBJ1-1	TGTGCCAGCAGTTTACCTTCGGGTTTGGGCACTGAAGCTTTCTTT	CASSLPSGLGTEAFF
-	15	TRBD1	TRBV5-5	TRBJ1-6	TGTGCCAGCAGCATCTCCGGGACAGGGAATTCACCCCTCCACTTT	CASSISGTGNSPLHF
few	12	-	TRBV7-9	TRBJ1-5	TGTGCCAGCAGCTTATTAGCAGGCCCGGAGCATTTT	CASSLLAGPEHF
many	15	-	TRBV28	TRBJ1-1	TGTGCCAGCAGTCCAGGGGACGGTAGTCACACTGAAGCTTTCTTT	CASSPGDGSHTEAFF
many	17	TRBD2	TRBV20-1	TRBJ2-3	TGCAGTGCAACTCCTGGTTCCGGACTAGCATCCCCAGATACGCAGTATTTT	CSATPGSGLASPDTQYF
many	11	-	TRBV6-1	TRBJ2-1	TGTGCCAGCAGTACAAACAATGAGCAGTTCTTC	CASSTNNEQFF
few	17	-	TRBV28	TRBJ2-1	TGTGCCAGCAGTCGCCCGGAGAGGCGGGGACCCTACAATGAGCAGTTCTTC	CASSRPERRGPYNEQFF
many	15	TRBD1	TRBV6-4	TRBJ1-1	TGTGCCAGCAGCGCCGTCCCAGACAGGGTCACTGAAGCTTTCTTT	CASSAVPDRVTEAFF
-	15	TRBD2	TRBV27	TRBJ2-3	TGTGCCAGCAGTTTTCAAGGGAGGGACACAGATACGCAGTATTTT	CASSFQGRDTDTQYF
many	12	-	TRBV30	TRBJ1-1	TGTGCCTGGACTGGGGGAGGCACTGAAGCTTTCTTT	CAWTGGGTEAFF
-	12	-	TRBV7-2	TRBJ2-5	TGTGCCAGCAGCCCCCATATGGAGACCCAGTACTTC	CASSPHMETQYF
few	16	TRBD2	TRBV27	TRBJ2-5	TGTGCCAGCAGTCCCATATGGACTAGCGGGGCGGAGACCCAGTACTTC	CASSPIWTSGAETQYF
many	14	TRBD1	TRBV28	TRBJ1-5	TGTGCCAGCAGTTTGGCCAGGGGGAATCAGCCCCAGCATTTT	CASSLARGNQPQHF
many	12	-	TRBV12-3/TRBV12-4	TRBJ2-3	TGTGCCAGCAGTTTAGTTCAAGATACGCAGTATTTT	CASSLVQDTQYF
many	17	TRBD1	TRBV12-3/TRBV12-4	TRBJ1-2	TGTGCCAGCAGTTTTCGACAGGGCCCTCTTCCCCTCTATGGCTACACCTTC	CASSFRQGPLPLYGYTF
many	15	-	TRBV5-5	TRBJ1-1	TGTGCCAGCAGCCCAACGAGGCGGCCGAACACTGAAGCTTTCTTT	CASSPTRRPNTEAFF
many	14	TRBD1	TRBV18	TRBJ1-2	TGTGCCAGCTCACCAAGGGACAGCTACTATGGCTACACCTTC	CASSPRDSYYGYTF
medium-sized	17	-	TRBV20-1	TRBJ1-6	TGCAGTGCTAGTAGAGCCGATAGCAGGGGTACGAGTTCACCCCTCCACTTT	CSASRADSRGTSSPLHF
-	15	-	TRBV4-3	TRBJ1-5	TGCGCCAGCAGCCAAGAAGGGGGGTACAATCAGCCCCAGCATTTT	CASSQEGGYNQPQHF